A single sample gave rise to the 9 T cell receptor beta chains below, sequenced in a study of CD8+ T cells in alopecia areata. Sample treatment: oral pan-JAK inhibitor, 5-10 mg twice daily. The sequencing template was cDNA reverse transcribed from extracted RNA. Some clones are missing from TCRdb's copy, which holds only in-frame ones; the method was immunoSEQ multiplex PCR. Of about 110,000 clones detected, 84% appear once; the ten largest clones hold over 20%. Here the sequenced sample was CD8+ T cells sorted from blood, taken at week 24, from a patient treated with tofacitinib. The receptors shown here come from a human donor with alopecia areata.

The V call is TRBV5-5, the J call TRBJ2-7; tentatively, D is TRBD2 (5 bases). Germline CDR1 is SGHKS and CDR2 is YYEKEE (reference sequence). V lost 0 bases to trimming and J lost 2 bases, with 9 bases between them. The CDR3 has 14 residues. CDR3 nucleotide sequence: TGTGCCAGCAGCTTGGACAGCGGACCCTACGAGCAGTACTTC. Translating it yields CASSLDSGPYEQYF.

The chain couples TRBV4-1 to TRBJ2-3; D perhaps matches TRBD2 (5 bases). Germline assignment: CDR1 MGHRA and CDR2 YSYEKL. The V end was cut by 4 bases, the J end by 2 bases, with 10 bases between. This CDR3 is 14 amino acids long. The CDR3 loop is CASSLQDSTDTQYF. CDR3 nucleotide sequence: TGCGCCAGCAGCCTCCAGGACTCCACAGATACGCAGTATTTT.

The chain links TRBV29-1 to TRBJ2-7; D gene uncertain. The CDR3 extends over 13 amino acids. CDR1 and CDR2 (germline): SQVTM, ANQGSEA. The V end lost 6 bases, the J end lost 0 bases, and 12 bases lay between the germline ends. This CDR3 is CSVRLASSYEQYF. The DNA of the CDR3 is TGCAGCGTCCGGTTGGCGAGCTCCTACGAGCAGTACTTC.

This chain uses TRBV7-8 with TRBJ1-2; D is possibly TRBD1 (5 bases). CDR3 length: 15 residues. Germline V gene lookup returns CDR1 SGHVS and CDR2 FQNEAQ. V dropped 6 bases and J dropped 8 bases, with 22 bases sitting between them. CDR3 coding DNA: TGTGCCAGCAGTCCCTCTGGCGGGGGGGGAGAAGGCTACACCTTC. This translates into CASSPSGGGGEGYTF.

In this sample, this clone turned up a few times. The chain recombines TRBV7-3 with TRBJ2-5, with 9 positions matching TRBD2. This CDR3 has 14 amino acids. Trimming cost V 1 base and J 5 bases; bases outside gene matches: 2. CDR1 and CDR2 from the germline V gene are SGHTA and FQGTGA. The CDR3 reads CASSLSGGAETQYF. The CDR3 bases are TGTGCCAGCAGCTTAAGCGGGGGGGCGGAGACCCAGTACTTC.

This clone occurred once. This sequence joins TRBV7-9 and TRBJ2-5; a weak D match, TRBD1 (5 bases). V lost 6 bases, J lost 4 bases, and 18 bases lay in between. This CDR3 is built from 15 residues. Germline CDR1 SEHNR, CDR2 FQNEAQ (reference sequence). The CDR3 spells CASRSPGLVRETQYF. CDR3 DNA sequence: TGTGCCAGCAGATCTCCAGGGCTAGTAAGAGAGACCCAGTACTTC. Variable domain in full (rest from reference TRBV7-9 and TRBJ2-5): DTGVSQNPRHKITKRGQNVTFRCDPISEHNRLYWYRQTLGQGPEFLTYFQNEAQLEKSRLLSDRFSAERPKGSFSTLEIQRTEQGDSAMYLCASRSPGLVRETQYFGPGTRLLVL.

In its sample, this clone was seen once. The chain joins TRBV6-5 to TRBJ1-6; tentative D call: TRBD1 (6 bases). V gave up 5 bases and J gave up 10 bases, with 9 bases separating them. Germline assignment: CDR1 MNHEY and CDR2 SVGAGI. This CDR3 comprises 12 residues. The DNA of the CDR3 is TGTGCCAGCAGTCCAGGGGCCTCACCCCTCCACTTT. Its translation: CASSPGASPLHF.

The chain couples TRBV14 to TRBJ1-2; 8 bases align to TRBD1. Trimming removed 1 base from V and 8 bases from J; junction bases left unmatched: 6. The germline gives CDR1 SGHDN, CDR2 FVKESK. CDR3 length: 14 residues. The CDR3 region is CASSQVGQGEGYTF. CDR3 nucleotides: TGTGCCAGCAGCCAAGTCGGACAGGGTGAAGGCTACACCTTC. The full variable domain, in which reference TRBV14 and TRBJ1-2 provide the parts outside the CDR3, is EAGVTQFPSHSVIEKGQTVTLRCDPISGHDNLYWYRRVMGKEIKFLLHFVKESKQDESGMPNNRFLAERTGGTYSTLKVQPAELEDSGVYFCASSQVGQGEGYTFGSGTRLTVV.

The chain joins TRBV5-6 to TRBJ2-3, with D unclear. Germline V gene data show CDR1 as SGHDT and CDR2 as YYEEEE. The CDR3 is made up of 14 amino acids. The V gene lost 0 bases and the J gene lost 3 bases, with 8 bases spanning the gap. This CDR3 is CASSLDAGTDTQYF. The CDR3 DNA follows: TGTGCCAGCAGCTTGGACGCAGGTACAGATACGCAGTATTTT. The full variable domain, in which reference TRBV5-6 and TRBJ2-3 provide the parts outside the CDR3, is DAGVTQSPTHLIKTRGQQVTLRCSPKSGHDTVSWYQQALGQGPQFIFQYYEEEERQRGNFPDRFSGHQFPNYSSELNVNALLLGDSALYLCASSLDAGTDTQYFGPGTRLTVL.